This T cell receptor beta chain was sequenced during a study of blood T cell repertoires in COVID-19. Looking at the study overall: PBMCs, B-cell-depleted T cells, or T cells provided the cDNA or gDNA that made up the material.

Two negative PCRs, clearance, or symptom resolution characterized the recovered Cohort 3 donors. The CDR3 contains 15 residues. J lost 6 bases, V lost 0 bases, and 6 bases had no gene match. Per the germline V gene, CDR1 is GTSNPN and CDR2 is SVGIG (reference sequence). The authors' processing: Cell counts per sample came from amplifying reference gene primers. Produced via immunoSEQ multiplex PCR; TCRdb's table is partial and in-frame only. V, J and clone size were drawn from that table, and D and trimming were deduced from the DNA. The table lists some 150,000 clones, roughly 82% of them singletons.

The receptor's source is a man in his fifties who had recovered from COVID-19. V gene TRBV30 combines with J gene TRBJ2-3, with 10 bases aligning to TRBD2. Sequencing was performed on PBMCs or T cells enriched from blood (not recorded which). The CDR3 sequence: CAWSVASGGADTQYF. DNA of the CDR3: TGTGCCTGGAGTGTGGCCAGCGGGGGGGCGGATACGCAGTATTTT.